This T cell receptor beta chain was sequenced during a study of radiotherapy plus CTLA-4 blockade in lung cancer. Overall study context: 15% to 20% of enrolled patients responded objectively, and 31% had disease control. Points from the study as a whole: Strongest reported response predictors: early blood clone changes and post-radiation interferon-beta. An expansion of tumor-derived TCR clones occurred in blood after radiotherapy plus ipilimumab.

Patients with chemo-refractory metastatic non-small-cell lung cancer received focal radiation plus CTLA-4 blockade with ipilimumab. Trimming cost V 2 bases and J 3 bases, with 8 bases left between them. Germline-derived CDR1 and CDR2 are MGHDK and SYGVNS. The CDR3 runs to 15 residues. This clone appeared a single time. The antigen remains unidentified. Profiled with immunoSEQ multiplex PCR; TCRdb holds only in-frame clones, not every one. Of 130,000 or so clones in the sample, around 90% are singletons; the top ten hold 5.5% to 8%. Sequenced here: peripheral blood, sampled from a patient treated with radiotherapy plus ipilimumab. This TCR came from a human donor with non-small cell lung cancer that progressed on radiotherapy plus ipilimumab. This chain links TRBV25-1 with TRBJ2-6; D possibly matches TRBD1 or TRBD2 (6 bases each). The DNA of the CDR3 is TGTGCCAGCAGTGAAGGGGGGCGTGGGGCCAACGTCCTGACTTTC. Amino acid sequence: CASSEGGRGANVLTF.